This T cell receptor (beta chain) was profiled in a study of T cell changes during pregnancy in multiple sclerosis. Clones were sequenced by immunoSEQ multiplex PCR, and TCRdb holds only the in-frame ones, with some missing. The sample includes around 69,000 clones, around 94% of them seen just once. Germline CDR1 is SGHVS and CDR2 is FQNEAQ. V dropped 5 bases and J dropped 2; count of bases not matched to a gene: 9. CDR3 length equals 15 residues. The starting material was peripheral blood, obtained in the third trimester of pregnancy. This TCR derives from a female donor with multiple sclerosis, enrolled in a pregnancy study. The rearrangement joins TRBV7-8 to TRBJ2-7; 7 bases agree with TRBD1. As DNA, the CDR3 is TGTGCCAGCAGCCTGGGACAGCCAGGGACCTACGAGCAGTACTTC. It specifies CASSLGQPGTYEQYF.